One and the same sample provided the 18 T cell receptor beta chains below, sequenced in a study of shared clonotypes between healthy human individuals. The data were produced by immunoSEQ multiplex PCR, yet TCRdb's version contains in-frame clones alone and is incomplete. In the table there are about 690,000 clones, roughly 88% of which are singletons. The sequenced sample was memory CD8+ T cells from PBMCs. Subset denoted: CD45RO+ cells pooled with CCR7-negative TemRA cells. The receptors were sampled from a man between 18 and 29 years old in good health. Some clones in this sample may be carry-over from other donors' samples.

The gene calls are TRBV27 and TRBJ2-1; TRBD2 aligns across 14 bases. V lost 3 bases to trimming and J lost 7 bases; unmatched junction nucleotides: 2. This CDR3 has 15 amino acids. The germline gives CDR1 MNHEY, CDR2 SMNVEV (reference sequence). The CDR3 region is CASSLRLAGGNEQFF. Here the CDR3 DNA reads TGTGCCAGCAGTTTGCGACTAGCGGGAGGGAATGAGCAGTTCTTC.

This chain links TRBV5-6 with TRBJ1-2; D not certain. CDR1 is SGHDT, CDR2 YYEEEE, per germline. This CDR3 has 15 residues. V shed 4 bases and J shed 2 bases, with 15 bases lying between them. CDR3 coding DNA: TGTGCCAGCAGCCCCGGGCGGATGGTAAACTATGGCTACACCTTC. Its translation is CASSPGRMVNYGYTF.

J is TRBJ1-1 and V is TRBV7-9; D unresolved. Trimming pared 1 base from V and 8 bases from J, leaving 8 bases between. This CDR3 is built from 12 residues. Germline assignment: CDR1 SEHNR and CDR2 FQNEAQ (reference sequence). CDR3 in amino acids: CASSLGSEEAFF. For the CDR3, the DNA is TGTGCCAGCAGCTTAGGTTCAGAAGAAGCTTTCTTT. The entire variable domain, with the rest obtained from reference TRBV7-9 and TRBJ1-1, is as follows: DTGVSQNPRHKITKRGQNVTFRCDPISEHNRLYWYRQTLGQGPEFLTYFQNEAQLEKSRLLSDRFSAERPKGSFSTLEIQRTEQGDSAMYLCASSLGSEEAFFGQGTRLTVV.

V is TRBV6-6 and J is TRBJ1-5; 7 nucleotides line up with TRBD1. V trimming: 7 bases; J trimming: 7 bases; junction bases outside the gene matches: 16. The CDR3 sequence is 16 residues long. CDR1 MNHNY and CDR2 SVGAGI come from the germline V gene (reference sequence). In nucleotides, the CDR3 is TGTGCCAGCAACCCGACCGAGGGGGCCTTCTCACAGCCCCAGCATTTT. This translates into CASNPTEGAFSQPQHF.

V is TRBV7-9 and J is TRBJ1-2; 7 bases are a match to TRBD1. The CDR3 consists of 13 residues. CDR1 and CDR2 from the germline V gene are SEHNR and FQNEAQ (reference sequence). V shed 8 bases, J shed 4 bases, and the junction held 7 bases outside the gene matches. CDR3 bases: TGTGCCAGCCGGGACAGCACACCCTATGGCTACACCTTC. Protein: CASRDSTPYGYTF.

The gene calls are TRBV9 and TRBJ2-3; D ambiguous. Trimming removed 0 bases at V and 4 bases at J, with 12 bases between. This CDR3 contains 15 residues. Germline CDR1 and CDR2: SGDLS and YYNGEE. The CDR3 region has the DNA TGTGCCAGCAGCGTAGGATATAGTGGAGCAGATACGCAGTATTTT. Translated, it gives CASSVGYSGADTQYF. The complete variable domain, with remaining parts taken from reference TRBV9 and TRBJ2-3, reads DSGVTQTPKHLITATGQRVTLRCSPRSGDLSVYWYQQSLDQGLQFLIQYYNGEERAKGNILERFSAQQFPDLHSELNLSSLELGDSALYFCASSVGYSGADTQYFGPGTRLTVL.

The chain has TRBV5-1 and TRBJ2-7; D call uncertain. The V gene lost 0 bases and the J gene lost 0 bases, with 10 bases spanning the gap. Per the germline V gene, CDR1 is SGHRS and CDR2 is YFSETQ. The CDR3 length is 15 residues. CDR3 protein: CASSLGRTSSYEQYF. In nucleotides, the CDR3 is TGCGCCAGCAGCTTGGGCAGGACCTCCTCCTACGAGCAGTACTTC.

The chain joins TRBV4-3 to TRBJ2-7; no firm D call. CDR1 is LGHNA and CDR2 is YSLEER in the germline V gene. This CDR3 contains 15 residues. V dropped 0 bases and J dropped 2 bases, with 11 bases sitting between them. CDR3: CASSQEIRQTYEQYF. The DNA of the CDR3 is TGCGCCAGCAGCCAAGAAATTCGACAAACCTACGAGCAGTACTTC.

The V call is TRBV4-3, the J call TRBJ2-5, with 8 bases matching TRBD2. This CDR3 contains 15 residues. The germline V gene has CDR1 LGHNA and CDR2 YSLEER. V shed 4 bases and J 4 bases; nucleotides not matched to a gene: 8. The CDR3 here is CASSPLLSGIETQYF. The CDR3 region has the DNA TGCGCCAGCAGCCCACTACTTAGCGGGATAGAGACCCAGTACTTC.

The genes are TRBV5-5 and TRBJ2-1; 7 nucleotides match TRBD2. The CDR3 has 13 residues. CDR1 is SGHKS, CDR2 YYEKEE, per germline (reference sequence). Losses at the gene ends were 0 bases for V and 14 bases for J; bases not matched to a gene: 8. DNA for the CDR3: TGTGCCAGCAGCTTGGATGTGCGGGGGAAGGAGTTCTTC. Translation gives CASSLDVRGKEFF.

The rearrangement uses TRBV5-6 and TRBJ2-7, with D uncertain. This CDR3 is built from 15 residues. The germline V gene has CDR1 SGHDT and CDR2 YYEEEE. The ends were cut back, 6 bases at V and 4 bases at J, with 20 bases in the middle. The DNA for the CDR3 is TGTGCCAGCAACCCGTCCGAGGCACTACCTTACGAGCAGTACTTC. This encodes CASNPSEALPYEQYF.

V usage is TRBV9 and J usage is TRBJ2-1; 11 bases agree with TRBD2. This CDR3 is 14 amino acids long. The germline V gene encodes CDR1 SGDLS and CDR2 YYNGEE. V gave up 7 bases and J gave up 4 bases; unmatched junction bases: 4. CDR3 sequence: CASAGTSGYNEQFF. For the CDR3, the DNA is TGTGCCAGCGCCGGGACTAGCGGATACAATGAGCAGTTCTTC.

As for this clone: The sample contains more than one DNA sequence encoding this CDR3. The chain couples TRBV14 to TRBJ2-7; 10 bases are a match to TRBD2. The CDR3 spans 13 residues. V dropped 6 bases and J dropped 2; count of bases not matched to a gene: 1. Germline V gene sequence: CDR1 SGHDN, CDR2 FVKESK. CDR3 sequence (DNA): TGTGCCAGCAGACTAGCGGGAACCTACGAGCAGTACTTC. Translated, it gives CASRLAGTYEQYF.

The rearrangement links TRBV25-1 to TRBJ2-1; D may be TRBD1 (8 bases). Germline values: CDR1 MGHDK, CDR2 SYGVNS. Trimming stripped 5 bases from V and 7 bases from J, with 12 bases between. This CDR3 has 13 amino acids. The CDR3 loop is CASSLQGGNEQFF. The CDR3 DNA reads TGTGCCAGCAGTTTACAGGGGGGGAATGAGCAGTTCTTC.

CDR3 in DNA: TGTGCCAGCTCACCCGGGCCAACCTTGAACACTGAAGCTTTCTTT. As protein: CASSPGPTLNTEAFF. This chain links TRBV18 with TRBJ1-1; D remains ambiguous. Per the germline V gene, CDR1 is KGHSH and CDR2 is LQKENI. Trimming removed 3 bases at V and 0 bases at J, with 11 bases between. The CDR3 contains 15 residues. Combining the CDR3 with reference TRBV18 and TRBJ1-1 gives the whole variable domain NAGVMQNPRHLVRRRGQEARLRCSPMKGHSHVYWYRQLPEEGLKFMVYLQKENIIDESGMPKERFSAEFPKEGPSILRIQQVVRGDSAAYFCASSPGPTLNTEAFFGQGTRLTVV.

This chain uses TRBV5-6 with TRBJ1-1; D is undetermined. The V gene's germline CDR1 is SGHDT and CDR2 YYEEEE. V lost 3 bases and J 6 bases, leaving 12 bases between the germline ends. This CDR3 contains 13 residues. Here the CDR3 reads CASSSTVKSEAFF. CDR3 sequence (DNA): TGTGCCAGCAGCTCCACAGTGAAGTCTGAAGCTTTCTTT.

This clone was seen once. The V gene is TRBV6-4, the J gene TRBJ2-1, with D possibly TRBD2 on 5 matching bases. CDR3 length: 13 amino acids. V was pared by 5 bases and J by 6 bases, with 11 bases between. Germline V gene sequence: CDR1 MRHNA, CDR2 SNTAGT. The CDR3 protein is CASSPRGINEQFF. CDR3 nucleotide sequence: TGTGCCAGCAGTCCCCGAGGGATCAATGAGCAGTTCTTC.

The chain is built from TRBV27 and TRBJ1-2; 11 positions match TRBD1. The CDR3 length is 16 residues. The V gene end was trimmed by 5 bases and the J gene end by 6 bases; junction bases not matched to a gene: 11. CDR1 is MNHEY and CDR2 is SMNVEV in the germline V gene (reference sequence). The CDR3 region has the DNA TGTGCCAGCAGTGACGGACAGGGGGCTAGGATTGATGGCTACACCTTC. This translates into CASSDGQGARIDGYTF.